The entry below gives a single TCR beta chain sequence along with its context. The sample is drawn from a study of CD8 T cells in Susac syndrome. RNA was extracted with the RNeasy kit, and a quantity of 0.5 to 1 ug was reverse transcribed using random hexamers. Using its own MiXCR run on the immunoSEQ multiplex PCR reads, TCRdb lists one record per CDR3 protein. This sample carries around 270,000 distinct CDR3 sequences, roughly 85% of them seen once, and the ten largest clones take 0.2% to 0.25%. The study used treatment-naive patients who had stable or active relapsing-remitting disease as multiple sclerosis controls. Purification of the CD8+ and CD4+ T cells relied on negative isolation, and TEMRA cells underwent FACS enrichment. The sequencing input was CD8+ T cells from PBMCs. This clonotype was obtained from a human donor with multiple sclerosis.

The CDR3 sequence: CASRSTGAPEAFF. DNA for the CDR3: TGTGCCAGCAGGTCGACAGGGGCCCCAGAAGCTTTCTTT. The chain couples TRBV3-1 to TRBJ1-1, with 8 bases identical to TRBD1. V was pared by 6 bases and J by 8 bases, with 8 bases of the junction left unmatched. The CDR3 contains 13 residues. CDR1 and CDR2 (germline): LGHDT, YNNKEL (reference sequence).